This TCR beta chain is from a study of blood T cell repertoires in COVID-19. For the study at large: The samples span acute and convalescent COVID-19 from the United States, Italy and Spain. From T cells, B-cell-depleted T cells, or PBMCs came the material, which was cDNA or gDNA.

Participants were aged roughly 18 to 90 years, lived in around 22 US areas, and enrolled virtually. Categorization into cohorts depended on clinical history that participants reported. TCRdb keeps only in-frame clones here, not all; method: immunoSEQ multiplex PCR. The sample shows approximately 470,000 clones, about 90% of them seen only once. Germline values: CDR1 SNHLY, CDR2 FYNNEI. CDR3 length equals 14 residues. The V gene lost 4 bases and the J gene lost 6 bases, with 12 bases spanning the gap. This clonotype was obtained from a woman under 30 who had recovered from COVID-19. V usage is TRBV2 and J usage is TRBJ1-4; no definite D call. Sequencing was done on a sample of PBMCs or T cells enriched from blood (not recorded which). The CDR3 DNA reads as TGTGCCAGCAGTGTTCTAGCGGCGGATGAAAAACTGTTTTTT. Translation gives CASSVLAADEKLFF.